Described below is a single T cell receptor (beta chain) sequence and its context. This CDR3 comprises 14 residues. V lost 5 bases, J lost 0 bases, and 7 bases lay in between. Germline CDR1 and CDR2: SNHLY and FYNNEI. Only in-frame clones appear in the TCRdb table, and some are missing; sequencing was by immunoSEQ multiplex PCR. The sample carries tens of thousands of clones, about 90% recorded once. This specimen comes from a study of OX40 agonist ivuxolimab in advanced cancers. The rearrangement joins TRBV2 to TRBJ1-4; unclear D gene. The source material was CD4+ or CD8+ T cells sorted from blood, sampled in a trial of the OX40 agonist ivuxolimab. This sequence was found in an adult with an advanced solid tumor such as melanoma, head and neck, liver or kidney cancer. This CDR3 is CASSRESTNEKLFF. The CDR3 DNA reads as TGTGCCAGCAGTAGGGAGTCAACTAATGAAAAACTGTTTTTT.